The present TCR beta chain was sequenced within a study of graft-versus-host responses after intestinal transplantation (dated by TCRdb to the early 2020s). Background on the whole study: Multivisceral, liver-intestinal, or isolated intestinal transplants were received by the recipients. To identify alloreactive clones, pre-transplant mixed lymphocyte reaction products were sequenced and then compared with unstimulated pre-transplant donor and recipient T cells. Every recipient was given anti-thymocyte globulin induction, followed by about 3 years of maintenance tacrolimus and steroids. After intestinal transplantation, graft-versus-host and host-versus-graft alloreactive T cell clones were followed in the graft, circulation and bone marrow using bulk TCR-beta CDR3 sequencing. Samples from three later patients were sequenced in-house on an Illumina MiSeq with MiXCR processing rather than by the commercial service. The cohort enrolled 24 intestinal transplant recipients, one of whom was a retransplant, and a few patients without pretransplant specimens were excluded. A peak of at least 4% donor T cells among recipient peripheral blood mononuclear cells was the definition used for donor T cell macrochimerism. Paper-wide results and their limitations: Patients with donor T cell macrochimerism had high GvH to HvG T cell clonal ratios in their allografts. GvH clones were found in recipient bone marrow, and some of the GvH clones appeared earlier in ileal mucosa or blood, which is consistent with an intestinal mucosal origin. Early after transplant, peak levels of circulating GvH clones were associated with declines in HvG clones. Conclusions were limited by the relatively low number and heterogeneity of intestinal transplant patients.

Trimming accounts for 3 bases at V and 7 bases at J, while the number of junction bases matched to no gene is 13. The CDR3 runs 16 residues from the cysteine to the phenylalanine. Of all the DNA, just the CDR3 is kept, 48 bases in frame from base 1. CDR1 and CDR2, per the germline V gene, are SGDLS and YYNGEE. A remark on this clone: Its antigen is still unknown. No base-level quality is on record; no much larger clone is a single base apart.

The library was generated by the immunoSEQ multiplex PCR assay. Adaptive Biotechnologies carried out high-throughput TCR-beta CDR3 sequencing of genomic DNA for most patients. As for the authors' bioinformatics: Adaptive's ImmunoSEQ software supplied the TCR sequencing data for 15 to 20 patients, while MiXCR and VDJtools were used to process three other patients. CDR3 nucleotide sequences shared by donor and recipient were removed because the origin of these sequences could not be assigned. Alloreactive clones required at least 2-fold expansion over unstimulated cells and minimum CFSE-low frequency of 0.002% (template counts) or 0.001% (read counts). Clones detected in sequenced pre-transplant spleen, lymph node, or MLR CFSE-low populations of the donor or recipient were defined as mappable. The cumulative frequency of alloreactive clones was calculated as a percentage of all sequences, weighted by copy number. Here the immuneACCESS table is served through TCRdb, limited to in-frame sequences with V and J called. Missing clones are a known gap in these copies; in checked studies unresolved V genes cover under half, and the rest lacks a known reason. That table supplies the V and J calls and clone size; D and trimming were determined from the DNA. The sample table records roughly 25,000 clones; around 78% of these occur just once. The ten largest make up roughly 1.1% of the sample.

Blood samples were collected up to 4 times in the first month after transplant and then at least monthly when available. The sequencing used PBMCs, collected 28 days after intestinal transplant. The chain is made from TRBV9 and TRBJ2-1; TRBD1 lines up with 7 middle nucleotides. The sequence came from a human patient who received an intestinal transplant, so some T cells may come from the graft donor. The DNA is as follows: TGTGCCAGCAGCGAAGGTACAGGGGCGGAGGATAATGAGCAGTTCTTC. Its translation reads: CASSEGTGAEDNEQFF.